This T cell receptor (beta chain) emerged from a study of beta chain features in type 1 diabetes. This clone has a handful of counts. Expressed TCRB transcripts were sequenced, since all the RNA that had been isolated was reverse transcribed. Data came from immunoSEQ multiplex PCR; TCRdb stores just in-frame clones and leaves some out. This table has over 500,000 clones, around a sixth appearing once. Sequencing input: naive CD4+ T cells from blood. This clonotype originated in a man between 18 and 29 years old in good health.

The CDR3 region is CASSIEGGTTEAFF. The CDR3 coding sequence is TGTGCCAGTAGTATAGAAGGGGGGACAACCGAAGCTTTCTTT. J is TRBJ1-1 and V is TRBV19, with D perhaps matching TRBD1 (6 bases). Germline lookup yields CDR1 LNHDA and CDR2 SQIVND (reference sequence). The length of the CDR3 is 14 residues. Trimming cost V 0 bases and J 8 bases, with 13 bases left between them. Based on the CDR3 plus reference TRBV19 and TRBJ1-1, the full variable domain is DGGITQSPKYLFRKEGQNVTLSCEQNLNHDAMYWYRQDPGQGLRLIYYSQIVNDFQKGDIAEGYSVSREKKESFPLTVTSAQKNPTAFYLCASSIEGGTTEAFFGQGTRLTVV.